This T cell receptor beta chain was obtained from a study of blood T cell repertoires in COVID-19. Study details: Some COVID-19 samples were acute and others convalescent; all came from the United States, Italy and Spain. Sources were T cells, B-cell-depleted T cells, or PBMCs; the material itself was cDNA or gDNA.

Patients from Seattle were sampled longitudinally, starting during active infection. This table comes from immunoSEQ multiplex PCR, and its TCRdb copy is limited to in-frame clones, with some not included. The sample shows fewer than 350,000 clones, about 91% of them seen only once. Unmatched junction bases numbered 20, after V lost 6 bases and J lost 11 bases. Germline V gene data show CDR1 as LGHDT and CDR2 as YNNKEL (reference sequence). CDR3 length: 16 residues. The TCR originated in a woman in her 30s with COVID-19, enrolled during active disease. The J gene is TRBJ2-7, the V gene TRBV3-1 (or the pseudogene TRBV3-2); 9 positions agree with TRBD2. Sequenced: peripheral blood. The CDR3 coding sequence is TGTGCCAGCAGGGGACCGTCCGACCGGCGGGGGGGTCGGGAGTACTTC. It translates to CASRGPSDRRGGREYF.